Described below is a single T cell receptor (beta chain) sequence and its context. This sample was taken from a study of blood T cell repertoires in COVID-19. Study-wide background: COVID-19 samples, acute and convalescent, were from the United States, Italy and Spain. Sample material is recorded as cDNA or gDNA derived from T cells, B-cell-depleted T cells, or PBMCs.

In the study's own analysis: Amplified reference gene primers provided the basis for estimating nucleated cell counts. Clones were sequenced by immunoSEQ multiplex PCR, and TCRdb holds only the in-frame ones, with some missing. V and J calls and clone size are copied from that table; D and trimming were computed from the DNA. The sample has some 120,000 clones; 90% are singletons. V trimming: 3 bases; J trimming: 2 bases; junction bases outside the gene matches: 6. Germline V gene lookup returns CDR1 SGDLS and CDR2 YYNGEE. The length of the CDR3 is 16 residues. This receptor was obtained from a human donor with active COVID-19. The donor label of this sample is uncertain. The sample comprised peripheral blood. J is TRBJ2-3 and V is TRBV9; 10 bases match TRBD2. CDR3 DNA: TGTGCCAGCAGCGAGTCGCTAGCGGGGGACACAGATACGCAGTATTTT. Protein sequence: CASSESLAGDTDTQYF.